This paragraph covers one T cell receptor (beta chain) sequence. Its matching antigen is unknown. The entry originates in a study of T cells after yellow fever vaccination. Study-wide findings and caveats: Subsequent to the booster, the majority of primary-vaccination clones reappeared (roughly 97% CD4, 85% to 90% CD8). Though it reached lower strength, the secondary response hit its peak faster, day 5 versus 15. FACS-sorted repertoires could harbor abundant contaminating bulk-population clonotypes.

The CDR3 is made up of 15 amino acids. Germline CDR1 reads MNHNS; CDR2 reads SASEGT. V was clipped by 4 bases and J by 7 bases, with 17 bases between them. A process of 5'RACE template switching, which added a universal primer site and UMIs, was used to make TCR cDNA. TCRdb called the 5' RACE reads again in MiXCR, with one record for every CDR3 protein. This table has approximately 150,000 distinct CDR3 sequences, approximately 6.2% appearing once. This chain links TRBV6-1 with TRBJ2-1, with D perhaps TRBD1 (7 bases). This receptor was identified in a man aged 18 to 30 who received the YFV17D yellow fever vaccine. The sequenced sample was CD4+ T cells sorted from PBMCs, obtained on the day of the first yellow fever vaccination. In nucleotides, the CDR3 is TGTGCCAGCAGTGGCGAGCTCCCAGGGGGGAATGAGCAGTTCTTC. Its protein product is CASSGELPGGNEQFF.